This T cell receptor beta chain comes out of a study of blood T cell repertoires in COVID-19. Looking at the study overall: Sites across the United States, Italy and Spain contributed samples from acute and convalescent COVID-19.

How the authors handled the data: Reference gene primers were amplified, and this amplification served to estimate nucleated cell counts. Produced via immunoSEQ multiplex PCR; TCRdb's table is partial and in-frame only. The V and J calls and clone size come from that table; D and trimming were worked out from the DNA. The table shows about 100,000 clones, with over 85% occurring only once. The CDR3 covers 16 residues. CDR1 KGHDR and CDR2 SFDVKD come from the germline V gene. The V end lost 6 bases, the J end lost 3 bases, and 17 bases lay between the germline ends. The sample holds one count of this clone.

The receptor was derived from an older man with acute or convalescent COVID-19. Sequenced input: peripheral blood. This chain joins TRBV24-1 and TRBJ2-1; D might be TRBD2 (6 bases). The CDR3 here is CATSSYLSSVYNEQFF. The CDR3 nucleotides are TGTGCCACCAGTTCTTATCTATCTAGCGTCTACAATGAGCAGTTCTTC.